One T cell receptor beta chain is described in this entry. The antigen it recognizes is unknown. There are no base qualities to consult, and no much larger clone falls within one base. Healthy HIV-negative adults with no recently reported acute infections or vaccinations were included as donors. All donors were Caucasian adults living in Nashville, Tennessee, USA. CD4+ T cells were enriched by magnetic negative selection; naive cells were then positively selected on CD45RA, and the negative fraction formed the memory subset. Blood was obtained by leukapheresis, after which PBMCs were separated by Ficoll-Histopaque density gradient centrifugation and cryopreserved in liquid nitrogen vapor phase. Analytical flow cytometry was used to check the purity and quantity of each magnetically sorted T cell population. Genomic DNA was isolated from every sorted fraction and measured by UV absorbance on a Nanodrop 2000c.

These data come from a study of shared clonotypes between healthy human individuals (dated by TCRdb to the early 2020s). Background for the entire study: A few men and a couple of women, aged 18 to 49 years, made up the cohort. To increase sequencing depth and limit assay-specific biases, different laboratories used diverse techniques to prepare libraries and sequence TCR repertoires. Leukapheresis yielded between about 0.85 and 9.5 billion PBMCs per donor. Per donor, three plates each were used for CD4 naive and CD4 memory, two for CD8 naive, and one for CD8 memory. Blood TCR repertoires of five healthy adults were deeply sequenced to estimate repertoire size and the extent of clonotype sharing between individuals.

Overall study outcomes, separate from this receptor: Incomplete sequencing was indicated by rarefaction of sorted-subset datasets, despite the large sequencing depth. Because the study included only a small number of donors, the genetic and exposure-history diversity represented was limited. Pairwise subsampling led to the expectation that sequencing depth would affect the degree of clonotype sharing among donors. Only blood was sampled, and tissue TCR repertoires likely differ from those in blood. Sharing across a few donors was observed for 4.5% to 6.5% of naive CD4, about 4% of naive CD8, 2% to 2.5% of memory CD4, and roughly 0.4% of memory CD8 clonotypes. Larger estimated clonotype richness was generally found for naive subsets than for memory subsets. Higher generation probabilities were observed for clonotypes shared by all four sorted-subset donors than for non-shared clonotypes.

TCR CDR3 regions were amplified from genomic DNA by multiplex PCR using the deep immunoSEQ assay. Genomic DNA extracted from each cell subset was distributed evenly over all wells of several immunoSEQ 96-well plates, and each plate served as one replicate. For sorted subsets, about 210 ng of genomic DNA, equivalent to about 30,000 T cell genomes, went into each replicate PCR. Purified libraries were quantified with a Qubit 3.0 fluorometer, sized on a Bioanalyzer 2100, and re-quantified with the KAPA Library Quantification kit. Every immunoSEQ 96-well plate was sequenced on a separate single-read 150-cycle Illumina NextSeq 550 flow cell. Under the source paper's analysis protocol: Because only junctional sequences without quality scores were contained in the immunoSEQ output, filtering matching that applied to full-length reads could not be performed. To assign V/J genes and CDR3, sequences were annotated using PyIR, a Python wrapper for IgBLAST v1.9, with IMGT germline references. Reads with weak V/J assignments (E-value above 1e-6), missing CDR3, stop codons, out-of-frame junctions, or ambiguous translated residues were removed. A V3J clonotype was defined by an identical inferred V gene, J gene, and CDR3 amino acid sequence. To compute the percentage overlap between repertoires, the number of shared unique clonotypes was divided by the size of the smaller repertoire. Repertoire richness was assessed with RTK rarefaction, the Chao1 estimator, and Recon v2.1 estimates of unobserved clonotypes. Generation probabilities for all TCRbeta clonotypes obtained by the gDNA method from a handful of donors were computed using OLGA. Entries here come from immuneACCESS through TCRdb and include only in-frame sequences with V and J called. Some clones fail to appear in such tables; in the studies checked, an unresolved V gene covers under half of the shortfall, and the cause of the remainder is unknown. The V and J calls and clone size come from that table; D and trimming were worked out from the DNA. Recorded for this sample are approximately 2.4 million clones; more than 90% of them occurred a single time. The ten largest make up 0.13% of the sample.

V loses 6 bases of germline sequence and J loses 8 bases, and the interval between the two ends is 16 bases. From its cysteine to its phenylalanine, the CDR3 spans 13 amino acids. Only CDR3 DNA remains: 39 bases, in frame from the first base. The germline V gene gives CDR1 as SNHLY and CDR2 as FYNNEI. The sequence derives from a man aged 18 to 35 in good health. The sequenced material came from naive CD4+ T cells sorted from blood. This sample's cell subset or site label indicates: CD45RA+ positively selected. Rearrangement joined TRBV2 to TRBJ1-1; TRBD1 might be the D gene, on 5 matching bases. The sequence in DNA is TGTGCCAGCAGCGATGAATTCAGGGCAGAAGCTTTCTTT. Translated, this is CASSDEFRAEAFF.